This T cell receptor (beta chain) came from a study of blood T cell repertoires in COVID-19. Whole-study context: T cells, B-cell-depleted T cells, or PBMCs supplied cDNA or gDNA.

Authors' analysis steps: Estimation of nucleated cell counts was performed using reference gene primer amplification. Only in-frame clones appear in the TCRdb table, and some are missing; sequencing was by immunoSEQ multiplex PCR. V, J and clone size are those of that table, while D and trimming were read from the DNA. The sample lists more than 110,000 clones, about four fifths occurring once. The sequence was obtained from a woman of 80 years or more in a cohort sampled during active or convalescent COVID-19. The sequenced material came from peripheral blood.

The CDR3 here is CASSPRGFTYEQYF. The CDR3, as DNA: TGTGCCAGCTCACCAAGGGGGTTTACTTACGAGCAGTACTTC. This rearrangement joins TRBV18 to TRBJ2-7, with D perhaps TRBD1 (6 bases). This CDR3 comprises 14 residues. V shed 2 bases and J shed 4 bases, with 12 bases lying between them. The germline V gene encodes CDR1 KGHSH and CDR2 LQKENI.